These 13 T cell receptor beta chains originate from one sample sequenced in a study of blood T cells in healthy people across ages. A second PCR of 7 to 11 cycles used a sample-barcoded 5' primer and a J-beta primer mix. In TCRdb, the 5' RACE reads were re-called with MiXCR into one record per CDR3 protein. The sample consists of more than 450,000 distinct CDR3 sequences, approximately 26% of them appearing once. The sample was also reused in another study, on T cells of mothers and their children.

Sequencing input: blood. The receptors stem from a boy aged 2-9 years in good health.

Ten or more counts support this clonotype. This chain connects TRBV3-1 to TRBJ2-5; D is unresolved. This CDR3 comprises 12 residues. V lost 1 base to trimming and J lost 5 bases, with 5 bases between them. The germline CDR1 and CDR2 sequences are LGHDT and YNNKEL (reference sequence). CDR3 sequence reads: CASSQVTETQYF. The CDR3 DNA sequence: TGTGCCAGCAGCCAAGTGACGGAGACCCAGTACTTC.

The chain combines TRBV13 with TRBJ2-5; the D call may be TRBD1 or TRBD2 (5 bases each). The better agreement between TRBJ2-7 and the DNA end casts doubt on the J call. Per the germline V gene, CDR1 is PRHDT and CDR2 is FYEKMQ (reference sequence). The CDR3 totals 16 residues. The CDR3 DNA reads TGTGCCAGCAGCCCTAGAGGTGGGGGAGCTACTTACGAGCAGTACTTC. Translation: CASSPRGGGATYEQYF.

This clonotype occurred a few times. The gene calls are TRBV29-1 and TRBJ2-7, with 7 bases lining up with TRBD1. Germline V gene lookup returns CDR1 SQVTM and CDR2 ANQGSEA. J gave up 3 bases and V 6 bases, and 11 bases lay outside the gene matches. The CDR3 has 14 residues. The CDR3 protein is CSVSRGQGNYEQYF. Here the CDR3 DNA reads TGCAGCGTATCAAGGGGGCAAGGCAACTACGAGCAGTACTTC.

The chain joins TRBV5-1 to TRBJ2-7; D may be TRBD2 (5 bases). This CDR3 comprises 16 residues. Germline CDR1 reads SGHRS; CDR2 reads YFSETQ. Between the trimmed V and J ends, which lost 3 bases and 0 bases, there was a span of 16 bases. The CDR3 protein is CASSSRTTGSSYEQYF. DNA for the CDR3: TGCGCCAGCAGCTCGAGAACTACTGGGAGCTCCTACGAGCAGTACTTC.

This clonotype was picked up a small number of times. The CDR3 sequence: CASSGAWAPNEKLFF. The DNA for the CDR3 is TGTGCCAGCAGCGGGGCATGGGCCCCGAATGAAAAACTGTTTTTT. The gene calls are TRBV9 and TRBJ1-4; no clear D. The germline V and J ends were trimmed by 3 bases and 5 bases, with 14 bases remaining between them. Per the germline V gene, CDR1 is SGDLS and CDR2 is YYNGEE. The CDR3 is 15 amino acids. Based on the CDR3 plus reference TRBV9 and TRBJ1-4, the full variable domain is DSGVTQTPKHLITATGQRVTLRCSPRSGDLSVYWYQQSLDQGLQFLIQYYNGEERAKGNILERFSAQQFPDLHSELNLSSLELGDSALYFCASSGAWAPNEKLFFGSGTQLSVL.

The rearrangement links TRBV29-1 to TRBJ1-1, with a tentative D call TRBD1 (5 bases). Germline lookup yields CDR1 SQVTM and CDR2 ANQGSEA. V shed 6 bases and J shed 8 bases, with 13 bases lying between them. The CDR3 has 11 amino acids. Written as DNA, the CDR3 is TGCAGCGTCGGCGTTCGGACAGAAGCTTTCTTT. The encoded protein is CSVGVRTEAFF. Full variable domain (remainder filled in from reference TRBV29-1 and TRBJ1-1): SAVISQKPSRDICQRGTSLTIQCQVDSQVTMMFWYRQQPGQSLTLIATANQGSEATYESGFVIDKFPISRPNLTFSTLTVSNMSPEDSSIYLCSVGVRTEAFFGQGTRLTVV.

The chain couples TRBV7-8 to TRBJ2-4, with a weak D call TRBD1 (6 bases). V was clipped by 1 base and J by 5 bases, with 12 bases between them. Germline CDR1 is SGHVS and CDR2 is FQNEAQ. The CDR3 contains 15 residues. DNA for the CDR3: TGTGCCAGCAGCTTAGTGGAGACAGGAGAAAACATTCAGTACTTC. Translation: CASSLVETGENIQYF.

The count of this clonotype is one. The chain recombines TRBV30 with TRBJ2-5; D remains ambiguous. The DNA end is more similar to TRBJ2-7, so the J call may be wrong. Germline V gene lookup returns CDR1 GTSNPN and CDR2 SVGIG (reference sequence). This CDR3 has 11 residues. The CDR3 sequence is CAWSSAYEQYF. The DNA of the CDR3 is TGTGCCTGGAGTTCCGCCTACGAGCAGTACTTC.

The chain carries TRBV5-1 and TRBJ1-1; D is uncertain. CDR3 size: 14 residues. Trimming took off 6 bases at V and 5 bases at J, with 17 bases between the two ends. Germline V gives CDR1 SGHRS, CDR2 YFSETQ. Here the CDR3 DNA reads TGCGCCAGCACCTTCCTCCCAGGAGAGACTGAAGCTTTCTTT. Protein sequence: CASTFLPGETEAFF.

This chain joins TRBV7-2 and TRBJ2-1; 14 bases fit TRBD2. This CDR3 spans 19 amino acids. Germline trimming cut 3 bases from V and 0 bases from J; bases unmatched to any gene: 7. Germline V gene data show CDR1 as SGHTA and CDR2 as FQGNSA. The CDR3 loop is CASSFPRLAGGPSYNEQFF. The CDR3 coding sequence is TGTGCCAGCAGCTTCCCTCGACTAGCGGGAGGGCCCTCCTACAATGAGCAGTTCTTC.

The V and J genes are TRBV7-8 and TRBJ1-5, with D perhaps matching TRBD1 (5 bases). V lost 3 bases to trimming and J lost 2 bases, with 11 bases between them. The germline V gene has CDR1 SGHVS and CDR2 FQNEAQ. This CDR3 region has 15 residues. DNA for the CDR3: TGTGCCAGCAGCTTTGAAAGGGGAGGCAATCAGCCCCAGCATTTT. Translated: CASSFERGGNQPQHF.

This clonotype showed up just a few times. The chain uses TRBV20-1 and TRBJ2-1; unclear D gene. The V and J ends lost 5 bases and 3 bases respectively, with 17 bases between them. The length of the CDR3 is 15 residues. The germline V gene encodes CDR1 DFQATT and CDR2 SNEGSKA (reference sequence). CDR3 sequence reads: CSARKGSTFYNEQFF. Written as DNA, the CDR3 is TGCAGTGCTCGGAAGGGATCGACCTTCTACAATGAGCAGTTCTTC.

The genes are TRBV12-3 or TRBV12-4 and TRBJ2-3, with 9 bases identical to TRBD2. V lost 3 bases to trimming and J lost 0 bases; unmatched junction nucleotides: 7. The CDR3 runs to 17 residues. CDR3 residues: CASSFGGAGGSTDTQYF. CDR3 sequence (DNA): TGTGCCAGCAGTTTCGGGGGAGCGGGGGGAAGCACAGATACGCAGTATTTT.